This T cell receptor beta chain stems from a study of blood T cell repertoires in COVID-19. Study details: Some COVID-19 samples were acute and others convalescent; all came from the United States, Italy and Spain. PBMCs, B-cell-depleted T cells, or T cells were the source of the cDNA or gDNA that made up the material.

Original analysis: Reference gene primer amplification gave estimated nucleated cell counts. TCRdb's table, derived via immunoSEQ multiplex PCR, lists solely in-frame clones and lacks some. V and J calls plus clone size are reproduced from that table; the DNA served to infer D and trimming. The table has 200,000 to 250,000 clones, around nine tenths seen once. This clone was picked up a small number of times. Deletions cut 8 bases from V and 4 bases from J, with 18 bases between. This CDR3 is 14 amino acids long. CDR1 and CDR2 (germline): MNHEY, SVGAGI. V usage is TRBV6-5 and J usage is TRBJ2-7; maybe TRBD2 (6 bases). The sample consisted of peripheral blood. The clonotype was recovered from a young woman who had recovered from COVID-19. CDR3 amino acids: CASAPLALLYEQYF. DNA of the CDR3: TGTGCCAGCGCCCCACTAGCCCTACTTTACGAGCAGTACTTC.